These 8 T cell receptor beta chains were all obtained from the same sample, sequenced in a study of CXCR3-negative and CXCR3-positive naive CD8 T cells. Broader study findings: More hydrophobic TRB CDR3s were found in CXCR3-positive naive cells than in CXCR3-negative naive cells.

Preparation of TRB cDNA libraries relied on 5' RACE carrying UMI labels. TCRdb re-analyzed the 5' RACE reads; it lists each CDR3 protein once, without DNA. The sample holds some 150,000 distinct CDR3 sequences. These receptors have no identified antigens. Sequencing input: naive CXCR3+ CD8+ T cells from blood. Subset: CD45RO-CCR7+CD27+CD95- naive CD8+ T cells expressing CXCR3 (TNR3+). These receptors came from a human donor in good health. Some clones in this sample may be carry-over from other donors' samples.

The J gene is TRBJ2-7, the V gene TRBV5-1. Per germline, CDR1 SGHRS and CDR2 YFSETQ. The CDR3 runs 13 residues. The CDR3 loop reads CASSSGTPYEQYF.

The genes are TRBV28 and TRBJ2-7; as DNA is missing, the TRBD2 call by TCRdb cannot be tested. The CDR3 consists of 12 residues. Germline CDR1 reads MDHEN; CDR2 reads SYDVKM. The CDR3 spells CASCSAGYEKYF. The whole variable domain, filled in from reference TRBV28 and TRBJ2-7, reads DVKVTQSSRYLVKRTGEKVFLECVQDMDHENMFWYRQDPGLGLRLIYFSYDVKMKEKGDIPEGYSVSREKKERFSLILESASTNQTSMYLCASCSAGYEKYFGPGTRLTVT.

The rearrangement uses TRBV20-1 and TRBJ1-4; TCRdb outputs TRBD1, but without DNA this stays unchecked. The CDR3 has 14 residues. Germline CDR1 and CDR2: DFQATT and SNEGSKA (reference sequence). The CDR3 here is CSARDGAVNEKLFF.

The chain couples TRBV11-2 to TRBJ2-7; with no DNA, the TCRdb D assignment of TRBD2 cannot be verified. Per germline, CDR1 SGHAT and CDR2 FQNNGV. There are 14 residues in the CDR3. Here the CDR3 reads CASSLIAGLNEQYF.

This CDR3 reads CASSPPKLMNTEAFF. The chain links TRBV28 to TRBJ1-1. The CDR3 sequence is 15 residues long. The germline gives CDR1 MDHEN, CDR2 SYDVKM.

The chain employs TRBV29-1 and TRBJ2-2. The CDR3 runs to 12 residues. Germline values: CDR1 SQVTM, CDR2 ANQGSEA. The chain's CDR3 is CSVVQNTGELFF.

The chain carries TRBV11-3 and TRBJ2-7; as DNA is missing, the TRBD1 call by TCRdb cannot be tested. CDR1 SGHNT and CDR2 YENEEA come from the germline V gene. This CDR3 region has 14 residues. CDR3 amino acids: CASSFDPAGYEQYF.

The chain combines TRBV15 with TRBJ1-2; checking the TCRdb D call of TRBD1 is not possible without DNA. Germline loops: CDR1 LNHNV, CDR2 YYDKDF (reference sequence). The CDR3 totals 14 residues. CDR3 region: CASSRGQGRYGYTF.